This TCR beta chain stems from a study of T cell repertoires in cytomegalovirus infection. The germline CDR1 and CDR2 sequences are SSHAT and FNYEAQ (reference sequence). The V and J ends lost 2 bases and 7 bases, in that order; junction bases with no gene match: 2. The CDR3 is 13 residues long. TCRdb re-analysed the reads in MiXCR, keeping a single row per CDR3 protein. The sample lists a few hundred thousand distinct CDR3 sequences, almost 40% occurring once. At least ten counts were recorded for this clonotype. The antigen is unknown. The V call is TRBV7-7, the J call TRBJ2-1; TRBD2 agrees at 7 bases. This receptor was obtained from a human donor in good health (CMV status not recorded). Some clones in this sample may be carry-over from other donors' samples. The source material was cultured PBMCs, sampled from culture after CMV antigen stimulation. CDR3 DNA: TGTGCCAGCAGCTTACTAGCGGAAAATGAGCAGTTCTTC. It yields the protein CASSLLAENEQFF.